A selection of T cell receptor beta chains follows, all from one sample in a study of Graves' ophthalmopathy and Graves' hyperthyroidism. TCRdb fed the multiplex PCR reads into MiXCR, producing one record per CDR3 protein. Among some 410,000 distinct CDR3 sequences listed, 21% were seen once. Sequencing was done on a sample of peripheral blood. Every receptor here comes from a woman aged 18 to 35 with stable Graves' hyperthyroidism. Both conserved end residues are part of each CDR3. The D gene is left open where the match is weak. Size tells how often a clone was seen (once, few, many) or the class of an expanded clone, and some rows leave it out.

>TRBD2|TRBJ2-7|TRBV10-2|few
CVCSLSGIGRSYEQYF
TGTGTCTGCAGTCTAAGCGGGATAGGGCGGTCCTACGAGCAGTACTTC
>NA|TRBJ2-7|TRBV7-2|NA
CASSFQGTSSYEQYF
TGTGCCAGCAGCTTCCAGGGGACCAGCTCCTACGAGCAGTACTTC
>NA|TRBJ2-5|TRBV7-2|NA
CASSLAALETQYF
TGTGCCAGCAGCTTAGCGGCCCTAGAGACCCAGTACTTC
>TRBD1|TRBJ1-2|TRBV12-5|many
CASGRTGQTLPHGYTF
TGTGCTAGTGGTCGGACAGGGCAAACTTTACCTCATGGCTACACCTTC
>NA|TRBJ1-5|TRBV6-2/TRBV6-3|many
CASSYLGSNQPQHF
TGTGCCAGCAGTTATTTGGGTAGCAATCAGCCCCAGCATTTT
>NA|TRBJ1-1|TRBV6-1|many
CASSEGRAGAFF
TGTGCCAGCAGTGAAGGGAGGGCAGGAGCTTTCTTT
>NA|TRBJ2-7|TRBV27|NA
CASSLSAYLAERYEQYF
TGTGCCAGCAGTTTATCGGCCTATTTAGCAGAACGCTACGAGCAGTACTTC
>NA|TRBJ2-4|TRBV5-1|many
CASSLFSGYAKNIKYF
TGCGCCAGCAGCTTGTTTTCGGGGTACGCCAAAAACATTAAGTACTTC
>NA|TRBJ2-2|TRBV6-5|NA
CASSYERRESAGDLFF
TGTGCCAGCAGTTACGAAAGGCGGGAATCGGCCGGGGATCTGTTTTTT
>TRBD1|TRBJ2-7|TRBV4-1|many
CASSQELGRGTYEQYF
TGCGCCAGCAGCCAAGAATTGGGCAGGGGGACCTACGAGCAGTACTTC
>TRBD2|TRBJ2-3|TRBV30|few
CAWRGSGRAGDTQYF
TGTGCCTGGAGGGGAAGCGGGAGGGCCGGAGATACGCAGTATTTT
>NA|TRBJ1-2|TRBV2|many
CASRLAAYGYTF
TGTGCCAGCAGGCTCGCGGCCTATGGCTACACCTTC
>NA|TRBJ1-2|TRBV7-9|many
CASRTGTGIYGYTF
TGTGCCAGCAGAACCGGGACGGGCATCTATGGCTACACCTTC
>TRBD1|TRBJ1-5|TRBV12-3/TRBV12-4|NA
CASRWGTGDQPQHF
TGTGCCAGCCGATGGGGCACAGGGGACCAGCCCCAGCATTTT
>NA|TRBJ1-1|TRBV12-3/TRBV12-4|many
CASSLRRLTEAFF
TGTGCCAGCAGTTTAAGGCGGCTCACTGAAGCTTTCTTT
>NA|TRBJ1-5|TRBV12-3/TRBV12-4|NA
CASSDRQCNQPQHF
TGTGCCAGCAGTGATCGACAGTGCAATCAGCCCCAGCATTTT
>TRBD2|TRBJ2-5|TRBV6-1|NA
CASKQRESETQYF
TGTGCCAGCAAACAGCGGGAGTCGGAGACCCAGTACTTC
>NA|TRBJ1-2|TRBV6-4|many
CASSDSRQRVTF
TGTGCCAGCAGTGACTCGCGACAGCGGGTCACCTTC
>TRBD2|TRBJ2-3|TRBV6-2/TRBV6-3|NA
CASRSIGLAGVGNTQYF
TGTGCCAGCAGATCTATAGGGCTAGCGGGAGTCGGAAATACGCAGTATTTT
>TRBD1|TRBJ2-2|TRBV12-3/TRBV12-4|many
CASSDYRGAGTGELFF
TGTGCCAGCAGTGATTACAGGGGGGCTGGGACCGGGGAGCTGTTTTTT
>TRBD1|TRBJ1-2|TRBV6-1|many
CASRQHQGAYGYTF
TGTGCCAGCAGACAACATCAGGGGGCCTATGGCTACACCTTC
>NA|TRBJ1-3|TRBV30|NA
CAWSVGNGNTIYF
TGTGCCTGGAGTGTGGGCAATGGAAACACCATATATTTT
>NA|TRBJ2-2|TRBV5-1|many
CASSLVNRANTGELFF
TGCGCCAGCAGCTTGGTTAACAGGGCCAACACCGGGGAGCTGTTTTTT
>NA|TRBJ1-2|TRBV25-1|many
CASSEFPGANYGYTF
TGTGCCAGCAGTGAATTCCCCGGGGCTAACTATGGCTACACCTTC
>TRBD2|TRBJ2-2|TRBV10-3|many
CAISESWTSGSGELFF
TGTGCCATCAGTGAGTCTTGGACTAGCGGGAGTGGGGAGCTGTTTTTT
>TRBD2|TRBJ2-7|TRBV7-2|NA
CASSLGPAGGTYEQYF
TGTGCCAGCAGCTTAGGGCCAGCGGGAGGTACCTACGAGCAGTACTTC
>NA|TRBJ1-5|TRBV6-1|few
CASSERVSGNSNQPQHF
TGTGCCAGCAGTGAAAGGGTCAGCGGTAATAGCAATCAGCCCCAGCATTTT
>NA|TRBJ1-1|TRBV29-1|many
CSVESGRSNTEAFF
TGCAGCGTTGAATCGGGACGGTCAAACACTGAAGCTTTCTTT
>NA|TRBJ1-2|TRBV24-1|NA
CATSDAGTPYGYTF
TGTGCCACCAGTGACGCCGGGACACCCTATGGCTACACCTTC
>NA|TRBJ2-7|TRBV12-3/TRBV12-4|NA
CASSLGGTIREQYF
TGTGCCAGCAGTTTAGGTGGAACTATTCGCGAGCAGTACTTC
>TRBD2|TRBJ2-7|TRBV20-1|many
CSAHLAGGQYF
TGCAGTGCCCATCTAGCGGGAGGGCAGTACTTC
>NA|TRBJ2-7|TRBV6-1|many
CASSDPVRREQYF
TGTGCCAGCAGTGATCCAGTTAGACGCGAGCAGTACTTC
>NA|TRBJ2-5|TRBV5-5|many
CASSPGPIGETQYF
TGTGCCAGCAGCCCCGGCCCGATCGGGGAGACCCAGTACTTC
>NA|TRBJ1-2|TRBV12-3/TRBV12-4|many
CASSLDPGSYGYTF
TGTGCCAGCAGTTTAGATCCAGGGAGCTATGGCTACACCTTC
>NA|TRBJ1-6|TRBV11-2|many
CASSLGGSPLHF
TGTGCCAGCAGCTTAGGGGGCTCACCCCTCCACTTT
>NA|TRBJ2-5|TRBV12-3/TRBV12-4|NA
CASSFLGQETQYF
TGTGCCAGCAGTTTTCTGGGTCAAGAGACCCAGTACTTC
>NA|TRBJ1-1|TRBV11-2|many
CASTRRPTGLNTEAFF
TGTGCCAGCACCCGCCGGCCGACAGGATTGAACACTGAAGCTTTCTTT
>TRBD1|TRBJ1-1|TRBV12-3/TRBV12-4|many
CASSPSRQGNTEAFF
TGTGCCAGCAGCCCCTCCAGACAGGGGAACACTGAAGCTTTCTTT
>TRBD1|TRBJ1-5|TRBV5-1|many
CASSLTGANQPQHF
TGCGCCAGCAGCTTGACAGGGGCGAATCAGCCCCAGCATTTT
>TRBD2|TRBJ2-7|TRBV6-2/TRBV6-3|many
CASSYLYYGTSGRSYEQYF
TGTGCCAGCAGTTACTTGTATTATGGGACTAGCGGGAGGAGTTACGAGCAGTACTTC
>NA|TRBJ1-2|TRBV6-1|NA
CASSETRGRGGYTF
TGTGCCAGCAGTGAAACGAGGGGACGAGGGGGCTACACCTTC
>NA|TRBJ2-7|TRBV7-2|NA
CASSLLEGLEQYF
TGTGCCAGCAGCCTTCTCGAGGGTCTCGAGCAGTACTTC
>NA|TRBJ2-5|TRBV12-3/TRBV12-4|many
CASSLRQFEETQYF
TGTGCCAGCAGTTTAAGACAGTTTGAAGAGACCCAGTACTTC
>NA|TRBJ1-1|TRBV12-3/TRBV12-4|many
CASSLWVAEAFF
TGTGCCAGCAGTTTGTGGGTGGCTGAAGCTTTCTTT
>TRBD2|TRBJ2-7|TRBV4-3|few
CASSQLTSGAHFSYEQYF
TGCGCCAGCAGCCAACTCACTAGCGGGGCACACTTCTCCTACGAGCAGTACTTC
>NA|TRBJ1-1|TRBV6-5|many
CASSFRGTEAFF
TGTGCCAGCAGTTTCCGGGGCACTGAAGCTTTCTTT
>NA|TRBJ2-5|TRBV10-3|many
CAISESYGRLGKETQYF
TGTGCCATCAGTGAGTCTTACGGTCGGCTCGGGAAGGAGACCCAGTACTTC
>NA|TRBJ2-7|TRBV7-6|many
CASSRDPSGEQYF
TGTGCCAGCAGCCGGGACCCCTCGGGCGAGCAGTACTTC
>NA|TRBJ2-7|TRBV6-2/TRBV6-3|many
CASSYLSNEQYF
TGTGCCAGCAGTTATTTAAGTAACGAGCAGTACTTC
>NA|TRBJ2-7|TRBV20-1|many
CSARARSYEQYF
TGCAGTGCTAGAGCTAGGTCCTACGAGCAGTACTTC